The 8 T cell receptor beta chains listed next were all sequenced from one sample in a study of T cell responses to AZD1222 COVID-19 vaccine. Produced via immunoSEQ multiplex PCR; TCRdb's table is partial and in-frame only. The sample records 150,000 to 200,000 clones, around 87% being singletons. Sequencing used peripheral blood, obtained on day 0 of MenACWY control vaccination. These receptors were obtained from an adult in good health.

The rearrangement links TRBV5-1 to TRBJ2-7; D gene uncertain. Per germline, CDR1 SGHRS and CDR2 YFSETQ. Trimming left V 5 bases short and J 3 bases short, with 9 bases between. This CDR3 spans 12 amino acids. The CDR3 nucleotides are TGCGCCAGCAGGGGATCGGTCTACGAGCAGTACTTC. Translation gives CASRGSVYEQYF.

The genes are TRBV7-3 and TRBJ1-5; 7 nucleotides match TRBD1. V trimming: 1 base; J trimming: 6 bases; junction bases outside the gene matches: 12. Per germline, CDR1 SGHTA and CDR2 FQGTGA. CDR3 length equals 17 residues. CDR3 nucleotides: TGTGCCAGCAGCTTAAATACAGGGGATAGTGCAGGTCAGCCCCAGCATTTT. As protein: CASSLNTGDSAGQPQHF.

The V gene is TRBV6-5, the J gene TRBJ2-1, with 8 nucleotides matching TRBD1. CDR3 length equals 15 residues. The V segment lost 2 bases and the J segment 4 bases; nucleotides outside the gene matches: 4. Germline lookup yields CDR1 MNHEY and CDR2 SVGAGI. The CDR3 DNA reads TGTGCCAGCAGTTACCACAGGGGGATTTACAATGAGCAGTTCTTC. This encodes CASSYHRGIYNEQFF.

The chain links TRBV7-3 to TRBJ1-2; the match to TRBD1 covers 11 bases. The germline V gene encodes CDR1 SGHTA and CDR2 FQGTGA. The CDR3 is 15 amino acids. J lost 3 bases, V lost 1 base, and 1 base had no gene match. For the CDR3, the DNA is TGTGCCAGCAGCTTAAAGGGACAGGGGGACTATGGCTACACCTTC. It is translated as CASSLKGQGDYGYTF.

The chain recombines TRBV3-1 (or the pseudogene TRBV3-2) with TRBJ2-1, with 9 bases aligning to TRBD1. This CDR3 comprises 16 residues. After removal of 4 bases from V and 3 bases from J, the junction contained 7 bases not matched to a gene. Germline values: CDR1 LGHDT, CDR2 YNNKEL (reference sequence). The CDR3 region has the DNA TGTGCCAGCAGCCTCCCCGGGACAGGGAGCTACAATGAGCAGTTCTTC. It translates to CASSLPGTGSYNEQFF.

This chain uses TRBV27 with TRBJ1-1; D is ambiguous. V gave up 3 bases and J gave up 4 bases, with 12 bases separating them. The germline gives CDR1 MNHEY, CDR2 SMNVEV (reference sequence). This CDR3 has 14 amino acids. CDR3 nucleotide sequence: TGTGCCAGCAGTTTTATAGGCTCGGGCACTGAAGCTTTCTTT. Its protein is CASSFIGSGTEAFF.

V gene TRBV4-3 combines with J gene TRBJ1-6; D unclear. This CDR3 has 17 residues. V shed 0 bases and J shed 3 bases, with 12 bases lying between them. Germline lookup yields CDR1 LGHNA and CDR2 YSLEER. CDR3: CASSQDVKDFYNSPLHF. The CDR3 region has the DNA TGCGCCAGCAGCCAAGATGTTAAGGATTTCTATAATTCACCCCTCCACTTT.

The chain is built from TRBV24-1 and TRBJ2-2, with D perhaps matching TRBD1 (5 bases). This CDR3 region has 14 residues. V lost 3 bases and J lost 6, with 10 bases in between. The germline V gene encodes CDR1 KGHDR and CDR2 SFDVKD. The CDR3 loop reads CATSDAGYPGELFF. Written as DNA, the CDR3 is TGTGCCACCAGTGATGCAGGGTACCCCGGGGAGCTGTTTTTT.